This record concerns one T cell receptor beta chain sequence. Its antigen remains unidentified. Using RNA transcripts as the source, TCR beta CDR3 regions were amplified. A first-round RT-PCR of the TCR CDR3 used the HTBI primer set. TCRdb reprocessed the multiplex PCR reads with MiXCR, giving one entry per CDR3 protein. The repertoire includes roughly 530,000 distinct CDR3 sequences, roughly a sixth of them detected once, and 17% sits in the top ten. The data were taken from a study of T cells in Graves' hyperthyroidism and ophthalmopathy. Study conclusions and caveats: The majority of expanded thyroid clonotypes above 0.001 also appeared in blood. Using 13 V-J features, a model discriminated ophthalmopathy from stable hyperthyroidism.

Trimming stripped 4 bases from V and 0 bases from J, with 10 bases between. The CDR3 is made up of 15 amino acids. Germline CDR1 LGHNA, CDR2 YSLEER. Clinicians diagnosed patients from clinical symptoms, serum thyroxine and TRAb, thyroid ultrasound and orbital computed tomography. PBMCs were collected from an approximately 9.4 ml volume of fresh peripheral blood. The source material was blood. This TCR was sampled from a woman aged 18 to 35 with Graves' ophthalmopathy. The chain joins TRBV4-3 to TRBJ2-1; D ambiguous. CDR3 region: CASSPWAISYNEQFF. For the CDR3, the DNA is TGCGCCAGCAGCCCCTGGGCTATCTCCTACAATGAGCAGTTCTTC.